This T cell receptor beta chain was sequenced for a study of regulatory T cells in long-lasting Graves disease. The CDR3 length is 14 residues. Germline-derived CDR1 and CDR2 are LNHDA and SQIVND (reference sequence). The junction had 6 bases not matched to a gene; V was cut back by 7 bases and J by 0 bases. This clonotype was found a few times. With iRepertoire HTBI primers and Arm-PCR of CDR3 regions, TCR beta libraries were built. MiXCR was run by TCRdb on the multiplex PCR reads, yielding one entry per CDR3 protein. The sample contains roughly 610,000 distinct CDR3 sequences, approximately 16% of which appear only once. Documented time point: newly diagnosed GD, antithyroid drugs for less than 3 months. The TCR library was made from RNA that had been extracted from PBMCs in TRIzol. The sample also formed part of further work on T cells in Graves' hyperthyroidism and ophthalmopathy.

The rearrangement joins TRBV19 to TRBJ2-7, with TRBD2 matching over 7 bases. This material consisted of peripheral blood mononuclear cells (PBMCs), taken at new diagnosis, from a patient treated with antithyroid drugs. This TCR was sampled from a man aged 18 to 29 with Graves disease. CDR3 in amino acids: CASKASGRSYEQYF. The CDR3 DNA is TGTGCCAGTAAGGCTAGCGGTCGCTCCTACGAGCAGTACTTC.